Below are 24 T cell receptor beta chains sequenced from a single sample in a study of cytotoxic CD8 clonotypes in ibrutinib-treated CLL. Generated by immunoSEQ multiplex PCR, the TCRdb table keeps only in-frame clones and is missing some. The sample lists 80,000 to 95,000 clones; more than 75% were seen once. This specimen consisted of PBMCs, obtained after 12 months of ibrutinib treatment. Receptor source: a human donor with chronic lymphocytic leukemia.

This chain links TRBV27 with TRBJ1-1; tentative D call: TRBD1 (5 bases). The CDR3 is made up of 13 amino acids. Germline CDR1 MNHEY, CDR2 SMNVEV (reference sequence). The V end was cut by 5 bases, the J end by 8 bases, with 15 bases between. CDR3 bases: TGTGCCAGCAGTGAATTAGGGGCGATGGAAGCTTTCTTT. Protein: CASSELGAMEAFF.

CDR3 DNA sequence: TGCGCCAGCAGCCCAGGGGCCCTCCGGGGGGGCGGATATCAAGAGACCCAGTACTTC. Translation: CASSPGALRGGGYQETQYF. The genes are TRBV5-1 and TRBJ2-5; 8 nucleotides agree with TRBD2. Trimming cost V 4 bases and J 2 bases; bases outside gene matches: 19. The CDR3 length is 19 residues. Germline CDR1 is SGHRS and CDR2 is YFSETQ.

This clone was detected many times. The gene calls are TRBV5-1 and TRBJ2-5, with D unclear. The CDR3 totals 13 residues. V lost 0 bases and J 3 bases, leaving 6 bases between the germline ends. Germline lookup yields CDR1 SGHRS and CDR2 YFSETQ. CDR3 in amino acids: CASSLGAEETQYF. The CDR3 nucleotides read TGCGCCAGCAGCTTGGGGGCGGAAGAGACCCAGTACTTC. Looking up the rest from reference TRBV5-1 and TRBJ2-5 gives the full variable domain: KAGVTQTPRYLIKTRGQQVTLSCSPISGHRSVSWYQQTPGQGLQFLFEYFSETQRNKGNFPGRFSGRQFSNSRSEMNVSTLELGDSALYLCASSLGAEETQYFGPGTRLLVL.

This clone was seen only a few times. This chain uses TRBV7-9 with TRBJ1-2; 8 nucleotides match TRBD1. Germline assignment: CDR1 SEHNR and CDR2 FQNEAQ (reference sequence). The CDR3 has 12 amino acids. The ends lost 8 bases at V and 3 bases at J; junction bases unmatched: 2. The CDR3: CASQGADYGYTF. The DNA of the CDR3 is TGTGCCAGCCAGGGGGCCGACTATGGCTACACCTTC.

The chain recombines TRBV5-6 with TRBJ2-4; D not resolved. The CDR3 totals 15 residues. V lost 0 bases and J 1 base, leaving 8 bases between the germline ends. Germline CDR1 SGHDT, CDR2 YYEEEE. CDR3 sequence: CASSLASWAKNIQYF. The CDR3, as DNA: TGTGCCAGCAGCTTGGCGTCCTGGGCCAAAAACATTCAGTACTTC.

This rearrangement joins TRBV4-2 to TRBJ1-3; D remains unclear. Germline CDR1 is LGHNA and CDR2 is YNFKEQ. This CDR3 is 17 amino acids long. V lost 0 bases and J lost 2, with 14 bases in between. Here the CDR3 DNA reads TGTGCCAGCAGCCAAGATTTTGCCACCATACCTGGAAACACCATATATTTT. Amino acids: CASSQDFATIPGNTIYF.

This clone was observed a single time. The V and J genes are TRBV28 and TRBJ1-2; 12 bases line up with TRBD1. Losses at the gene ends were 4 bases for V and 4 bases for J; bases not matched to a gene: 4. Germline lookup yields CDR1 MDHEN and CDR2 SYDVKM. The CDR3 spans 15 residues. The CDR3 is CASSWDRGLGYGYTF. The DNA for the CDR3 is TGTGCCAGCAGTTGGGACAGGGGGCTAGGCTATGGCTACACCTTC.

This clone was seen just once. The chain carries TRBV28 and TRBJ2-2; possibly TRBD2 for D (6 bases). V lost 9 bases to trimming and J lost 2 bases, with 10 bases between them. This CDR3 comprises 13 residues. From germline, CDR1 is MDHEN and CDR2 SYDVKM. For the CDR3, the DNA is TGTGCCAGTATTAGCGGTAACACCGGGGAGCTGTTTTTT. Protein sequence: CASISGNTGELFF.

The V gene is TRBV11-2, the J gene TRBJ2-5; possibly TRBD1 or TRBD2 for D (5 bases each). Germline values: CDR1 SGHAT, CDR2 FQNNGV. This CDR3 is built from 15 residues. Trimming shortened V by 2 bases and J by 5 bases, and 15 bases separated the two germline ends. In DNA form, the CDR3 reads TGTGCCAGCAGCTTACGGGGCGTTGAGCTGGAGACCCAGTACTTC. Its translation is CASSLRGVELETQYF.

CDR3 loop: CASSVTEGGNTIYF. The CDR3, as DNA: TGTGCCAGCAGCGTGACGGAGGGTGGAAACACCATATATTTT. The J gene is TRBJ1-3, the V gene TRBV6-1; D is undetermined. Germline assignment: CDR1 MNHNS and CDR2 SASEGT. The CDR3 extends over 14 amino acids. V shed 6 bases and J shed 3 bases, with 12 bases lying between them.

CDR3 region: CATRWGGAGDTQYF. CDR3 nucleotide sequence: TGTGCCACCAGGTGGGGGGGGGCGGGAGATACGCAGTATTTT. The chain links TRBV15 to TRBJ2-3, with D possibly TRBD2 on 7 matching bases. V dropped 6 bases and J dropped 5 bases, with 15 bases sitting between them. The CDR3 consists of 14 residues. CDR1 is LNHNV and CDR2 is YYDKDF in the germline V gene (reference sequence).

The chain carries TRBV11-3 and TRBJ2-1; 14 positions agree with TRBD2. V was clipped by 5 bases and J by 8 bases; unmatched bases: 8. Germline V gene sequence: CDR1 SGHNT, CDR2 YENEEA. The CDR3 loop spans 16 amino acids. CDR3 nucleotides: TGTGCCAGCAGCACCCTCGGGACTAGCGGGAGTCATGAGCAGTTCTTC. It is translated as CASSTLGTSGSHEQFF.

DNA for the CDR3: TGTGCCAGCAGTTCGGGCAGGCTCGGGGCTGAAGCTTTCTTT. Amino acid sequence: CASSSGRLGAEAFF. The chain is built from TRBV27 and TRBJ1-1; D is unresolved. Germline CDR1 and CDR2: MNHEY and SMNVEV (reference sequence). The CDR3 sequence is 14 residues long. The V end was cut by 4 bases, the J end by 6 bases, with 15 bases between.

The CDR3 region is CASSLALGPDTQYF. The CDR3 nucleotides read TGCGCCAGCAGCTTGGCACTGGGTCCAGATACGCAGTATTTT. V usage is TRBV5-1 and J usage is TRBJ2-3, with D uncertain. There are 14 residues in the CDR3. V was clipped by 0 bases and J by 4 bases, with 9 bases between them. Germline V gene sequence: CDR1 SGHRS, CDR2 YFSETQ.

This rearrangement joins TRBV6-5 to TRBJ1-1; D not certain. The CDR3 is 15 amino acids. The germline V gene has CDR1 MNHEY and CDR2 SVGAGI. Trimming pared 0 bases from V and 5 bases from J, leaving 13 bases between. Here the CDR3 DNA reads TGTGCCAGCAGTTACTCAACCTACGCTGGGACTGAAGCTTTCTTT. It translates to CASSYSTYAGTEAFF.

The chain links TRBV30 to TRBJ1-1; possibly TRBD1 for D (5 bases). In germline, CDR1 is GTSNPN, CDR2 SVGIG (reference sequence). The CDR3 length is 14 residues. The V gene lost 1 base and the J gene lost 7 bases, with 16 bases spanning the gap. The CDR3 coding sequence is TGTGCCTGGAGTGGATCAGCCGCGGGGGGTGAAGCTTTCTTT. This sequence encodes CAWSGSAAGGEAFF.

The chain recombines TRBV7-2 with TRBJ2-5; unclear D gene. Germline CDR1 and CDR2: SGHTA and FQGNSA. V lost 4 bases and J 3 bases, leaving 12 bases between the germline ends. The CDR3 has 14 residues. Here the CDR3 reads CASSSPARKETQYF. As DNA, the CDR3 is TGTGCCAGCAGCTCCCCGGCCAGGAAAGAGACCCAGTACTTC.

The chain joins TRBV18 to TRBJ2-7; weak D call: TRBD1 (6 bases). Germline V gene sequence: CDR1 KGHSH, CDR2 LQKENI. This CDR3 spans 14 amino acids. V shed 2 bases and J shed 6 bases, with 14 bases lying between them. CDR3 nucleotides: TGTGCCAGCTCACCAACCGGGACATGGGTCGAGCAGTACTTC. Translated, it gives CASSPTGTWVEQYF.

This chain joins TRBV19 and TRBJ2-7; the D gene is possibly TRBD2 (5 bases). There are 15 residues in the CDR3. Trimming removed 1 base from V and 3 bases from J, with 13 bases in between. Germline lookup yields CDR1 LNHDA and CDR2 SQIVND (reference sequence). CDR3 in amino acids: CASSIGGRWGYEQYF. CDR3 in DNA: TGTGCCAGTAGTATAGGAGGGCGATGGGGCTACGAGCAGTACTTC.

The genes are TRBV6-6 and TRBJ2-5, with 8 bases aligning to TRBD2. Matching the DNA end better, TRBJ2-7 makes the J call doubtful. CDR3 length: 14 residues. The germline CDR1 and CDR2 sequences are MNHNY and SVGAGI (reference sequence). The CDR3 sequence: CASSPGTRSYEQYF. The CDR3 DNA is TGTGCCAGCAGTCCGGGGACTAGGTCCTACGAGCAGTACTTC.

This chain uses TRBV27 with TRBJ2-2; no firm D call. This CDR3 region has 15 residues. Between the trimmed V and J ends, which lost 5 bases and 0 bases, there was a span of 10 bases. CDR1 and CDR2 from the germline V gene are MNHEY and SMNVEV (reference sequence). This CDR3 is CASSNGLPNTGELFF. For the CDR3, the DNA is TGTGCCAGCAGTAACGGCCTACCGAACACCGGGGAGCTGTTTTTT.

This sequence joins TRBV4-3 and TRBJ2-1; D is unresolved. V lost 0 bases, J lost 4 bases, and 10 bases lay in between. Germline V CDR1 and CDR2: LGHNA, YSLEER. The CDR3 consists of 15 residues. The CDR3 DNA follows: TGCGCCAGCAGCCAAGATGAAGGAGAATACAATGAGCAGTTCTTC. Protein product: CASSQDEGEYNEQFF.

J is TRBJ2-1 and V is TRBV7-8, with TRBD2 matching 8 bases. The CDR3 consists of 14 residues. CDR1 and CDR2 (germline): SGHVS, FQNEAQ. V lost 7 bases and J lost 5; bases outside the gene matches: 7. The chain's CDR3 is CASTPRGADNEQFF. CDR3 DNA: TGTGCCAGCACCCCGCGGGGGGCGGACAATGAGCAGTTCTTC.

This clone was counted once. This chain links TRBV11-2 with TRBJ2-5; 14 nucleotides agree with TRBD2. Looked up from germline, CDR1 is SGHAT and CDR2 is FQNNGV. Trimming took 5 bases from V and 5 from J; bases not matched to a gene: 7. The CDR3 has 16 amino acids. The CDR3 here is CASSPGTSGSLETQYF. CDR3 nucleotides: TGTGCCAGCAGCCCAGGGACTAGCGGGAGTCTGGAGACCCAGTACTTC.